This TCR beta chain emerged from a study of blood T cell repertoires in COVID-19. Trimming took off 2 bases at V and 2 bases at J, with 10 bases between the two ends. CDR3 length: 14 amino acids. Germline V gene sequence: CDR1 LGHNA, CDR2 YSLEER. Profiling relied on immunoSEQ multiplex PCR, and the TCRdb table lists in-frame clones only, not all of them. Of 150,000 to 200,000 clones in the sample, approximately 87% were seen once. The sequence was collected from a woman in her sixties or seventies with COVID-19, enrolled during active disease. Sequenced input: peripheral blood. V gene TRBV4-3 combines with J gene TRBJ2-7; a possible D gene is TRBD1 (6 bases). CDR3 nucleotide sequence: TGCGCCAGCAGCCAATTCACAGGGCCCTACGAGCAGTACTTC. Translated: CASSQFTGPYEQYF.